This note documents a single TCR beta chain sequence. Germline V gives CDR1 MNHNY, CDR2 SVGAGI (reference sequence). The CDR3 runs 12 residues. V lost 6 bases and J lost 2, with 8 bases in between. Clones were sequenced by immunoSEQ multiplex PCR, and TCRdb holds only the in-frame ones, with some missing. This sample carries 340,000 or so clones, just over 85% of them seen once, and the ten largest clones take roughly 4.2%. This entry comes from a study of blood T cell repertoires in COVID-19. At the level of the study: Sample material is recorded as cDNA or gDNA derived from T cells, B-cell-depleted T cells, or PBMCs.

All enrollees were about 18 to 89 years old and from approximately 24 US areas. The clonotype originates from a woman in her 40s with acute COVID-19. The specimen was PBMCs or T cells enriched from blood (not recorded which). This sequence joins TRBV6-6 and TRBJ2-7, with a possible D match to TRBD1 (6 bases). The CDR3 loop reads CASREGAYEQYF. The CDR3 DNA follows: TGTGCCAGCAGAGAGGGGGCCTACGAGCAGTACTTC.